The 14 T cell receptor beta chains below come from one sample, sequenced in a study of early T cells in non-severe SARS-CoV-2 infection. MiXCR was run by TCRdb on the 5' RACE reads, yielding one entry per CDR3 protein. The table shows about 25,000 distinct CDR3 sequences, with approximately 5.1% occurring only once. The sequenced sample was whole blood. Source of these receptors: an adult who was a healthcare worker with PCR-confirmed SARS-CoV-2 infection or an uninfected control (not recorded which).

By proportion, this clonotype is medium-sized (0.01 to 0.1%). The gene calls are TRBV19 and TRBJ1-2; TRBD1 is a possible D gene (5 bases). Looked up from germline, CDR1 is LNHDA and CDR2 is SQIVND (reference sequence). The CDR3 totals 15 residues. Between the trimmed V and J ends, which lost 2 bases and 6 bases, there was a span of 16 bases. As DNA, the CDR3 is TGTGCCAGTAGTATACTGCGCGGGGGTCCGGATGGCTACACCTTC. Translated: CASSILRGGPDGYTF.

Only a few counts were recorded for this clonotype. CDR3: CASAGGWGSPLHF. The CDR3 bases are TGTGCCAGCGCAGGGGGATGGGGATCACCCCTCCACTTT. This rearrangement joins TRBV7-9 to TRBJ1-6, with 7 bases that match TRBD1. Germline CDR1 SEHNR, CDR2 FQNEAQ (reference sequence). The ends lost 8 bases at V and 10 bases at J; junction bases unmatched: 8. There are 13 residues in the CDR3.

The chain couples TRBV20-1 to TRBJ2-4; 9 bases match TRBD2. CDR1 is DFQATT, CDR2 SNEGSKA, per germline (reference sequence). V was clipped by 5 bases and J by 2 bases; unmatched bases: 10. The CDR3 contains 16 residues. The CDR3 nucleotides read TGCAGTGCTTACGCGGGAGGGACTGTGTCCAAAAACATTCAGTACTTC. Protein sequence: CSAYAGGTVSKNIQYF.

This clonotype has at least ten counts. The chain is built from TRBV28 and TRBJ2-7, with 8 bases lining up with TRBD2. V shed 9 bases, J shed 2 bases, and the junction held 21 bases outside the gene matches. CDR1 and CDR2 from the germline V gene are MDHEN and SYDVKM. The CDR3 loop spans 18 amino acids. CDR3 sequence reads: CASSPHLGGGQPPYEQYF. The CDR3 nucleotides are TGTGCCAGTAGTCCCCACCTCGGGGGGGGACAACCACCCTACGAGCAGTACTTC.

This clonotype was observed a few times. V is TRBV7-2 and J is TRBJ2-7, with 7 bases aligning to TRBD2. The CDR3 totals 15 residues. Germline values: CDR1 SGHTA, CDR2 FQGNSA. The J segment lost 5 bases and the V segment lost 1 base, leaving 8 bases of the junction unmatched. The CDR3 DNA reads TGTGCCAGCAGCTTAGTGGCGGGAGCCCCCCACGAGCAGTACTTC. Translation gives CASSLVAGAPHEQYF.

This clonotype was found a few times. This rearrangement joins TRBV2 to TRBJ1-1; no reliable D call. CDR1 is SNHLY, CDR2 FYNNEI, per germline. This CDR3 is 12 amino acids long. The V and J ends lost 3 bases and 0 bases respectively, with 2 bases between them. The CDR3 DNA is TGTGCCAGCAGTGAGGTGAACACTGAAGCTTTCTTT. Its protein product is CASSEVNTEAFF.

There are a few counts of this clonotype. J is TRBJ2-7 and V is TRBV7-2; 8 positions agree with TRBD2. The germline V gene has CDR1 SGHTA and CDR2 FQGNSA. The CDR3 runs to 16 residues. V dropped 2 bases and J dropped 3; count of bases not matched to a gene: 9. The CDR3 region is CASSLQTGGVVYEQYF. As DNA, the CDR3 is TGTGCCAGCAGCTTACAGACGGGAGGGGTAGTCTACGAGCAGTACTTC.

This clonotype came up a few times. CDR3 protein: CASRGEGQAWPQHF. Here the CDR3 DNA reads TGTGCCAGTAGGGGGGAGGGCCAGGCTTGGCCCCAGCATTTT. The rearrangement links TRBV19 to TRBJ1-5, with a tentative D call TRBD1 (5 bases). Germline lookup yields CDR1 LNHDA and CDR2 SQIVND (reference sequence). Trimming took 6 bases from V and 9 from J, leaving 18 bases between them. The CDR3 spans 14 residues.

The chain links TRBV27 to TRBJ2-7, with 8 bases lining up with TRBD2. The germline CDR1 and CDR2 sequences are MNHEY and SMNVEV (reference sequence). This CDR3 region has 13 residues. J lost 7 bases, V lost 1 base, and 3 bases had no gene match. The CDR3 sequence: CASSLFLAGEQYF. CDR3 in DNA: TGTGCCAGCAGTTTATTTTTAGCGGGAGAGCAGTACTTC.

This clonotype was recorded at least ten times. The chain links TRBV30 to TRBJ1-1; D perhaps matches TRBD1 (5 bases). The V end lost 0 bases, the J end lost 1 base, and 12 bases lay between the germline ends. From germline, CDR1 is GTSNPN and CDR2 SVGIG (reference sequence). CDR3 length: 15 amino acids. Here the CDR3 reads CAWSVPGIANTEAFF. The DNA for the CDR3 is TGTGCCTGGAGTGTCCCAGGGATTGCGAACACTGAAGCTTTCTTT.

This clonotype has ten or more counts. The chain is built from TRBV5-4 and TRBJ2-7, with 10 bases that match TRBD1. The CDR3 length is 16 residues. Germline loops: CDR1 SGHNT, CDR2 YYREEE (reference sequence). Trimming at V came to 4 bases and at J to 7 bases, leaving 14 bases not matched to a gene. In DNA, the CDR3 is TGTGCCAGCAGCCGCGGACAGGGGGATACGCGGGGAGAGCAGTACTTC. This codes for CASSRGQGDTRGEQYF.

In this sample, this clonotype turned up many times. The chain uses TRBV5-4 and TRBJ1-1; no firm D call. Germline V gives CDR1 SGHNT, CDR2 YYREEE (reference sequence). Trimming removed 4 bases from V and 0 bases from J, with 10 bases in between. This CDR3 comprises 14 residues. This CDR3 reads CASSEGEVNTEAFF. CDR3 bases: TGTGCCAGCAGCGAAGGAGAGGTGAACACTGAAGCTTTCTTT.

In this sample, this clonotype turned up many times. V and J are TRBV5-1 and TRBJ2-7; TRBD1 is a possible D gene (5 bases). Germline V gene lookup returns CDR1 SGHRS and CDR2 YFSETQ. The CDR3 covers 14 residues. V was cut by 0 bases and J by 3 bases, with 10 bases left in between. DNA of the CDR3: TGCGCCAGCAGCTTGGAGGCAGGGAACTACGAGCAGTACTTC. Translation gives CASSLEAGNYEQYF.

This clonotype was counted ten times or more. The CDR3 region has the DNA TGTGCCAGCAGCCCCAATTATAAAGCTGCAGGACTAGCGGCCCCGGTCACGCAGTATTTT. Its translation: CASSPNYKAAGLAAPVTQYF. V and J are TRBV11-2 and TRBJ2-3, with 10 nucleotides matching TRBD2. J gave up 9 bases and V 5 bases, and 26 bases lay outside the gene matches. Germline loops: CDR1 SGHAT, CDR2 FQNNGV. This CDR3 is 20 amino acids long.